One sample yielded the 3 T cell receptor beta chains listed below, sequenced in a study of response to subunit inactivated influenza vaccine. In TCRdb, the RT-PCR reads were re-called with MiXCR into one record per CDR3 protein. Of approximately 700,000 distinct CDR3 sequences in the sample, 15% to 19% were seen once. The sample here was PBMCs from blood, taken 11 to 12 days after vaccination. The origin of the receptors is a man between 45 and 60 years old who received an inactivated influenza vaccine.

This clonotype was recorded many times. The J gene is TRBJ1-3, the V gene TRBV5-5; D is possibly TRBD1 (6 bases). This CDR3 is 17 amino acids long. Germline V lookup: CDR1 SGHKS, CDR2 YYEKEE (reference sequence). Trimming pared 0 bases from V and 4 bases from J, leaving 17 bases between. CDR3 sequence: CASSLVGAGTPGNTIYF. The CDR3 coding sequence is TGTGCCAGCAGCTTGGTGGGCGCCGGGACACCCGGAAACACCATATATTTT. Filled out from reference TRBV5-5 and TRBJ1-3, the complete variable domain reads DAGVTQSPTHLIKTRGQQVTLRCSPISGHKSVSWYQQVLGQGPQFIFQYYEKEERGRGNFPDRFSARQFPNYSSELNVNALLLGDSALYLCASSLVGAGTPGNTIYFGEGSWLTVV.

The CDR3 protein is CASSRWTESYEQYF. The DNA of the CDR3 is TGCGCCAGCAGCCGTTGGACTGAGTCCTACGAGCAGTACTTC. This rearrangement joins TRBV4-3 to TRBJ2-7; D may be TRBD2 (5 bases). V lost 4 bases, J lost 1 base, and 11 bases lay in between. Germline V CDR1 and CDR2: LGHNA, YSLEER. The CDR3 sequence is 14 residues long.

In its sample, this clonotype was seen a few times. One end of the junction varies from germline; a read error may be responsible. V gene TRBV20-1 combines with J gene TRBJ2-7; 9 nucleotides align to TRBD1. Per the germline V gene, CDR1 is DFQATT and CDR2 is SNEGSKA (reference sequence). There are 14 residues in the CDR3. This CDR3 is CSARGTGLYYEQYF. CDR3 nucleotides: TGCAGTGCGAGAGGGACAGGGCTATACTACGAGCAGTACTTC.